The 22 T cell receptor beta chains in this list originate from one sample, sequenced in a study of blood T cell repertoires in COVID-19. Profiled with immunoSEQ multiplex PCR; TCRdb holds only in-frame clones, not every one. This table has around 140,000 clones, 87% appearing once. Source material: peripheral blood. The receptors were sampled from a woman aged 50 to 65 with active or convalescent COVID-19.

This clone was found a few times. The rearrangement joins TRBV18 to TRBJ1-1; D might be TRBD1 (5 bases). The CDR3 spans 13 residues. Trimming took off 6 bases at V and 1 base at J, with 9 bases between the two ends. Germline V gene sequence: CDR1 KGHSH, CDR2 LQKENI. The CDR3: CASSNTGNTEAFF. The CDR3 DNA reads as TGTGCCAGCTCTAATACAGGGAACACTGAAGCTTTCTTT.

The CDR3 DNA reads TGTGCCAGCAGAACAGACAGCAAGTTCTATGGCTACACCTTC. This encodes CASRTDSKFYGYTF. This rearrangement joins TRBV2 to TRBJ1-2, with TRBD1 as a possible D gene (5 bases). CDR1 and CDR2 (germline): SNHLY, FYNNEI. This CDR3 comprises 14 residues. Between the trimmed V and J ends, which lost 6 bases and 4 bases, there was a span of 15 bases.

V and J are TRBV11-1 and TRBJ1-1, with unresolved D. V was cut by 5 bases and J by 5 bases, with 9 bases left in between. The CDR3 is 12 amino acids. From germline, CDR1 is SGHAT and CDR2 FQDESV (reference sequence). The CDR3: CASSLIHTEAFF. The CDR3 region has the DNA TGTGCCAGCAGCCTAATTCATACTGAAGCTTTCTTT. Together with reference TRBV11-1 and TRBJ1-1, the CDR3 gives the full variable domain: EAEVAQSPRYKITEKSQAVAFWCDPISGHATLYWYRQILGQGPELLVQFQDESVVDDSQLPKDRFSAERLKGVDSTLKIQPAELGDSAMYLCASSLIHTEAFFGQGTRLTVV.

This chain uses TRBV10-3 with TRBJ2-2, with 10 bases that match TRBD1. The germline CDR1 and CDR2 sequences are ENHRY and SYGVKD. V shed 4 bases and J 4 bases; nucleotides not matched to a gene: 6. The CDR3 has 16 residues. The CDR3 loop is CAISARDRGSTGELFF. In DNA, the CDR3 is TGTGCCATCAGTGCGCGGGACAGGGGATCCACCGGGGAGCTGTTTTTT.

The V call is TRBV14, the J call TRBJ1-5; perhaps TRBD1 as D (6 bases). The CDR3 spans 13 residues. Germline V CDR1 and CDR2: SGHDN, FVKESK. V was cut by 5 bases and J by 7 bases, with 12 bases left in between. In nucleotides, the CDR3 is TGTGCCAGCAGCAAACAGGGTGGACAGCCCCAGCATTTT. Translated, it gives CASSKQGGQPQHF. Full variable domain (remainder filled in from reference TRBV14 and TRBJ1-5): EAGVTQFPSHSVIEKGQTVTLRCDPISGHDNLYWYRRVMGKEIKFLLHFVKESKQDESGMPNNRFLAERTGGTYSTLKVQPAELEDSGVYFCASSKQGGQPQHFGDGTRLSIL.

The chain combines TRBV27 with TRBJ2-7; D is unclear. Trimming removed 5 bases from V and 2 bases from J, with 13 bases in between. Germline CDR1 is MNHEY and CDR2 is SMNVEV (reference sequence). The CDR3 runs to 14 residues. This CDR3 is CASSLTKVPYEQYF. The CDR3 region has the DNA TGTGCCAGCAGTCTAACCAAAGTTCCCTACGAGCAGTACTTC.

This chain uses TRBV12-3 or TRBV12-4 with TRBJ1-1; D not certain. CDR3 length: 13 amino acids. V dropped 5 bases and J dropped 1 base, with 8 bases sitting between them. CDR3 in amino acids: CASSETRNTEAFF. In DNA form, the CDR3 reads TGTGCCAGCAGTGAGACACGGAACACTGAAGCTTTCTTT.

This clone was observed a single time. J is TRBJ1-1 and V is TRBV5-1; no reliable D call. V was trimmed by 4 bases and J by 1 base, leaving 8 bases between them. Germline V CDR1 and CDR2: SGHRS, YFSETQ. This CDR3 contains 13 residues. CDR3 in DNA: TGCGCCAGCAGCAATACGGGGAACACTGAAGCTTTCTTT. This translates into CASSNTGNTEAFF.

V is TRBV30 and J is TRBJ2-3, with 13 bases fitting TRBD2. The CDR3 contains 17 residues. The V gene end was trimmed by 2 bases and the J gene end by 4 bases; junction bases not matched to a gene: 9. CDR1 and CDR2 (germline): GTSNPN, SVGIG (reference sequence). Here the CDR3 DNA reads TGTGCCTGGAGTCCCGGGACTAGCGGGATTACGCCAGATACGCAGTATTTT. This sequence encodes CAWSPGTSGITPDTQYF.

The J gene is TRBJ2-1, the V gene TRBV5-5; 7 nucleotides align to TRBD2. Germline CDR1 reads SGHKS; CDR2 reads YYEKEE (reference sequence). The CDR3 has 16 amino acids. The trim removed 4 bases at V and 2 bases at J, leaving 9 bases unmatched. DNA for the CDR3: TGTGCCAGCAGCCCGGGGAGGGCCGGAACCTACAATGAGCAGTTCTTC. Protein: CASSPGRAGTYNEQFF.

The rearrangement uses TRBV5-1 and TRBJ2-3, with D tentatively TRBD2 (7 bases). V was pared by 4 bases and J by 5 bases, with 20 bases between. CDR3 length: 16 amino acids. CDR1 is SGHRS and CDR2 is YFSETQ in the germline V gene. DNA of the CDR3: TGCGCCAGCAGCCCCTTCCACGGGGGGCGCGGAGATACGCAGTATTTT. Amino acid sequence: CASSPFHGGRGDTQYF.

The gene calls are TRBV13 and TRBJ1-1, with 8 bases matching TRBD1. This CDR3 comprises 14 residues. After removal of 5 bases from V and 2 bases from J, the junction contained 4 bases not matched to a gene. The V gene's germline CDR1 is PRHDT and CDR2 FYEKMQ (reference sequence). The CDR3 DNA reads TGTGCCAGCAGCCATGGACAGGGTAACACTGAAGCTTTCTTT. It codes for CASSHGQGNTEAFF.

The chain has TRBV2 and TRBJ1-2; TRBD1 matches at 7 bases. The CDR3 runs 14 residues. Trimming cost V 4 bases and J 7 bases; bases outside gene matches: 9. Germline-derived CDR1 and CDR2 are SNHLY and FYNNEI. The CDR3 reads CASSGSGQAGGYTF. The CDR3 DNA is TGTGCCAGCAGTGGGAGCGGACAGGCGGGTGGCTACACCTTC. Using reference TRBV2 and TRBJ1-2 for the parts outside the CDR3, the full variable domain is EPEVTQTPSHQVTQMGQEVILRCVPISNHLYFYWYRQILGQKVEFLVSFYNNEISEKSEIFDDQFSVERPDGSNFTLKIRSTKLEDSAMYFCASSGSGQAGGYTFGSGTRLTVV.

This chain uses TRBV25-1 with TRBJ1-1, with 8 nucleotides matching TRBD1. The CDR3 is made up of 13 amino acids. CDR1 and CDR2 from the germline V gene are MGHDK and SYGVNS. The junction had 1 base not matched to a gene; V was cut back by 3 bases and J by 4 bases. This chain's CDR3 is CASSETGATEAFF. The CDR3 DNA is TGTGCCAGCAGTGAGACAGGGGCCACTGAAGCTTTCTTT. Based on the CDR3 plus reference TRBV25-1 and TRBJ1-1, the full variable domain is EADIYQTPRYLVIGTGKKITLECSQTMGHDKMYWYQQDPGMELHLIHYSYGVNSTEKGDLSSESTVSRIRTEHFPLTLESARPSHTSQYLCASSETGATEAFFGQGTRLTVV.

This chain uses TRBV6-4 with TRBJ2-1; D is undetermined. Germline CDR1 is MRHNA and CDR2 is SNTAGT. The length of the CDR3 is 10 residues. Trimming cost V 7 bases and J 8 bases, with 6 bases left between them. The CDR3 DNA reads TGTGCCAGCATTTACTATGAGCAGTTCTTC. Translation: CASIYYEQFF.

V usage is TRBV9 and J usage is TRBJ2-6; the D gene is possibly TRBD2 (5 bases). The V end was cut by 2 bases, the J end by 2 bases, with 11 bases between. Germline CDR1 SGDLS, CDR2 YYNGEE. CDR3 length: 16 amino acids. CDR3 region: CASSVRRTPGANVLTF. As DNA, the CDR3 is TGTGCCAGCAGCGTTCGGAGGACCCCTGGGGCCAACGTCCTGACTTTC. The variable domain in full, completed from reference TRBV9 and TRBJ2-6, reads DSGVTQTPKHLITATGQRVTLRCSPRSGDLSVYWYQQSLDQGLQFLIQYYNGEERAKGNILERFSAQQFPDLHSELNLSSLELGDSALYFCASSVRRTPGANVLTFGAGSRLTVL.

This chain joins TRBV2 and TRBJ2-1; tentative D call: TRBD2 (6 bases). Germline assignment: CDR1 SNHLY and CDR2 FYNNEI. Trimming shortened V by 3 bases and J by 4 bases, and 13 bases separated the two germline ends. The CDR3 has 15 residues. The CDR3 coding sequence is TGTGCCAGCAGTGAGGGGCGGGGTATATACAATGAGCAGTTCTTC. It yields the protein CASSEGRGIYNEQFF.

The chain recombines TRBV21-1 with TRBJ1-2; TRBD1, the table's D call, was not compared with the DNA. TRBV21-1 is an annotated pseudogene. The CDR3 length is 14 residues. The CDR3 DNA reads TGTGCCAGCAGCGTCCGGGACAGGGTCGATGGCTACACCTTC. Residues: CASSVRDRVDGYTF.

The rearrangement links TRBV27 to TRBJ2-1; D uncertain. Germline CDR1 and CDR2: MNHEY and SMNVEV (reference sequence). This CDR3 contains 12 residues. The ends were cut back, 3 bases at V and 10 bases at J, with 10 bases in the middle. Written as DNA, the CDR3 is TGTGCCAGCAGTTTGGGCAGTGGAGAGCAGTTCTTC. Residues: CASSLGSGEQFF.

The chain joins TRBV5-1 to TRBJ1-5, with 7 bases that match TRBD1. The germline gives CDR1 SGHRS, CDR2 YFSETQ. The CDR3 contains 15 residues. V gave up 0 bases and J gave up 4 bases; unmatched junction bases: 4. CDR3 region: CASSLEGAWNQPQHF. The CDR3 nucleotides are TGCGCCAGCAGCTTGGAGGGGGCATGGAATCAGCCCCAGCATTTT.

The CDR3 loop reads CASSQERGETQYF. CDR3 sequence (DNA): TGCGCCAGCAGCCAAGAAAGGGGAGAGACCCAGTACTTC. The rearrangement links TRBV4-1 to TRBJ2-5, with D tentatively TRBD1 (5 bases). V gave up 0 bases and J gave up 4 bases, with 6 bases separating them. Germline values: CDR1 MGHRA, CDR2 YSYEKL. This CDR3 contains 13 residues.

The chain employs TRBV19 and TRBJ2-2, with 8 bases fitting TRBD2. The CDR3 consists of 16 residues. V dropped 1 base and J dropped 3; count of bases not matched to a gene: 4. CDR1 is LNHDA, CDR2 SQIVND, per germline (reference sequence). The DNA of the CDR3 is TGTGCCAGTAGTATAGTAACTAGCGGATACACCGGGGAGCTGTTTTTT. Its protein is CASSIVTSGYTGELFF.